The TCR beta chain under discussion was sequenced for a study of cytomegalovirus exposure and HLA in healthy donors. Germline-derived CDR1 and CDR2 are PRHDT and FYEKMQ (reference sequence). The CDR3 contains 15 residues. After removal of 5 bases from V and 1 base from J, the junction contained 6 bases not matched to a gene. The PCR was carried out with 60 Vbeta primers and 13 Jbeta primers. The method was immunoSEQ multiplex PCR; TCRdb's version includes in-frame clones alone and lacks a portion of them. The data hold more than 150,000 clones, with over 80% observed a single time. The chain couples TRBV13 to TRBJ2-5; 8 positions match TRBD2. Sequenced: PBMCs. This sequence originates from a girl aged 5 to 17 in good health and CMV-seropositive. The CDR3 here is CASSPTSGSQETQYF. The CDR3, as DNA: TGTGCCAGCAGCCCCACTAGCGGAAGCCAAGAGACCCAGTACTTC.